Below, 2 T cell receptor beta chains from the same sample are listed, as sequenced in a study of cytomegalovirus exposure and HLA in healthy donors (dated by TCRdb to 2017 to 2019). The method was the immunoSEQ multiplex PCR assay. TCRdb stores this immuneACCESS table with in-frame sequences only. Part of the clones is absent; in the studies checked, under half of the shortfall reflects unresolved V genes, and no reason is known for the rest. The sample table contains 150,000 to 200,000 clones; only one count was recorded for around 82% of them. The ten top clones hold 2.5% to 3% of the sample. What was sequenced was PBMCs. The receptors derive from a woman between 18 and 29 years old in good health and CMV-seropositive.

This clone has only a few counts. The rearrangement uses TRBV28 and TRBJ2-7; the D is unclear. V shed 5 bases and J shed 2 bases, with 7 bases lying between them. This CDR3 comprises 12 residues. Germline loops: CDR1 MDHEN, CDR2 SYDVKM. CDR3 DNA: TGTGCCAGCAGTGAGCAAGCCTACGAGCAGTACTTC. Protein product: CASSEQAYEQYF.

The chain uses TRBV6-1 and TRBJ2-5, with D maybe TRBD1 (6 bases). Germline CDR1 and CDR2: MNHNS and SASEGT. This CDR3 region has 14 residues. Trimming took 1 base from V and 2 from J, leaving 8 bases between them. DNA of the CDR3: TGTGCCAGCAGTGAAGGGGGGCGGCAAGAGACCCAGTACTTC. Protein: CASSEGGRQETQYF.